Each of the 22 T cell receptor beta chains below was sequenced from the same sample in a study of T cells in localized non-small cell lung cancer. Libraries were prepared by immunoSEQ multiplex PCR; TCRdb keeps only in-frame clonotypes and omits some of them. The sample has 70,000 to 75,000 clones, around 84% seen once. Specimen: peripheral blood, collected before any cancer treatment. All receptors derive from an older female donor with stage I lung adenocarcinoma.

This clone has just one count. This chain uses TRBV5-1 with TRBJ1-2; D call uncertain. Trimming stripped 4 bases from V and 7 bases from J, with 14 bases between. The CDR3 covers 13 residues. Germline CDR1 and CDR2: SGHRS and YFSETQ. CDR3 in amino acids: CASSGSFNSGYTF. The CDR3 nucleotides read TGCGCCAGCAGCGGATCCTTTAATTCTGGCTACACCTTC.

The rearrangement links TRBV2 to TRBJ1-2, with 10 bases lining up with TRBD1. J was trimmed by 6 bases and V by 6 bases; bases with no gene match: 13. The CDR3 is 16 amino acids. CDR1 is SNHLY and CDR2 is FYNNEI in the germline V gene. In nucleotides, the CDR3 is TGTGCCAGCAGCGTTAGGCGGTCCGGGACAGGGGATGGCTACACCTTC. It codes for CASSVRRSGTGDGYTF.

The chain recombines TRBV19 with TRBJ1-2, with 8 bases that match TRBD1. The CDR3 runs 15 residues. V was pared by 6 bases and J by 8 bases, with 14 bases of the junction left unmatched. Germline CDR1 reads LNHDA; CDR2 reads SQIVND (reference sequence). In nucleotides, the CDR3 is TGTGCCAGTAGGCTCCAGCCGACAGGGGAAGTAGGCTACACCTTC. It is translated as CASRLQPTGEVGYTF.

The rearrangement joins TRBV7-9 to TRBJ2-7; D is perhaps TRBD2 (5 bases). This CDR3 is built from 15 residues. Germline CDR1 is SEHNR and CDR2 is FQNEAQ (reference sequence). Trimming took 7 bases from V and 1 from J, leaving 17 bases between them. The CDR3 loop reads CASTLGGALSYEQYF. The CDR3 DNA follows: TGTGCCAGCACTTTAGGAGGCGCCTTATCCTACGAGCAGTACTTC.

This chain joins TRBV4-3 and TRBJ2-1; TRBD2 aligns across 9 bases. V was pared by 1 base and J by 5 bases, with 3 bases of the junction left unmatched. Germline V gene data show CDR1 as LGHNA and CDR2 as YSLEER. The CDR3 spans 15 residues. CDR3 sequence (DNA): TGCGCCAGCAGCCAAGGACTAGCGGCTAACAATGAGCAGTTCTTC. This translates into CASSQGLAANNEQFF.

Note on this clone: One base away lies a much larger clone, so this may be a sequencing read error. Within the sample, other DNA sequences also encode this same CDR3. The chain is built from TRBV9 and TRBJ2-2; no clear D. The ends were cut back, 0 bases at V and 7 bases at J, with 4 bases in the middle. Germline CDR1 is SGDLS and CDR2 is YYNGEE. The CDR3 consists of 12 residues. The CDR3 loop is CASSVGNGELFF. In DNA form, the CDR3 reads TGTGCCAGCAGCGTAGGAAACGGGGAGCTGTTTTTT.

The chain employs TRBV2 and TRBJ2-6, with 8 bases aligning to TRBD1. The CDR3 contains 19 residues. In germline, CDR1 is SNHLY, CDR2 FYNNEI. The J segment lost 2 bases and the V segment lost 5 bases, leaving 14 bases of the junction unmatched. This CDR3 is CASSFSFGQGQTGANVLTF. The CDR3 nucleotides read TGTGCCAGCAGTTTTAGTTTTGGACAGGGTCAGACTGGGGCCAACGTCCTGACTTTC.

V and J are TRBV19 and TRBJ2-7; maybe TRBD2 (5 bases). The V end lost 9 bases, the J end lost 5 bases, and 17 bases lay between the germline ends. Per the germline V gene, CDR1 is LNHDA and CDR2 is SQIVND (reference sequence). The CDR3 spans 13 residues. CDR3 amino acids: CASRRPFEDEQYF. Written as DNA, the CDR3 is TGTGCCAGCCGGAGGCCTTTCGAGGACGAGCAGTACTTC.

The chain has TRBV7-3 and TRBJ2-3, with D perhaps TRBD2 (5 bases). This CDR3 has 13 residues. Germline V lookup: CDR1 SGHTA, CDR2 FQGTGA. The V and J ends lost 8 bases and 4 bases respectively, with 13 bases between them. The CDR3 sequence: CASAGHGADTQYF. The CDR3 region has the DNA TGTGCCAGCGCGGGTCACGGGGCAGATACGCAGTATTTT.

This clone was counted between two and nine times. The chain has TRBV4-1 and TRBJ2-3, with 9 positions matching TRBD2. Germline CDR1 and CDR2: MGHRA and YSYEKL. This CDR3 has 14 residues. Losses at the gene ends were 4 bases for V and 2 bases for J; bases not matched to a gene: 1. DNA of the CDR3: TGCGCCAGCAGCCCTAGCGGGGACACAGATACGCAGTATTTT. It encodes CASSPSGDTDTQYF.

The chain joins TRBV7-9 to TRBJ2-4; D perhaps matches TRBD2 (6 bases). V lost 1 base, J lost 1 base, and 11 bases lay in between. From germline, CDR1 is SEHNR and CDR2 FQNEAQ (reference sequence). The length of the CDR3 is 16 residues. In DNA form, the CDR3 reads TGTGCCAGCAGCTTAGGTAGCGGAGGGGCCAAAAACATTCAGTACTTC. Protein: CASSLGSGGAKNIQYF.

The gene calls are TRBV5-1 and TRBJ2-7, with 11 bases matching TRBD2. From germline, CDR1 is SGHRS and CDR2 YFSETQ. V lost 7 bases, J lost 7 bases, and 10 bases stayed unmatched. There are 14 residues in the CDR3. The CDR3 reads CASGPLAGGYEQYF. In DNA, the CDR3 is TGCGCCAGCGGTCCCCTAGCGGGGGGTTATGAGCAGTACTTC.

The chain carries TRBV28 and TRBJ2-2; D is possibly TRBD1 or TRBD2 (5 bases each). There are 17 residues in the CDR3. Germline loops: CDR1 MDHEN, CDR2 SYDVKM. V was shortened by 2 bases and J by 4 bases, with 17 bases between the two germline ends. The chain's CDR3 is CASSLPTGRDVTGELFF. CDR3 coding DNA: TGTGCCAGCAGTTTACCTACCGGCAGGGACGTCACCGGGGAGCTGTTTTTT.

This sequence joins TRBV9 and TRBJ2-1; 7 bases align to TRBD2. V shed 1 base, J shed 7 bases, and the junction held 5 bases outside the gene matches. Germline CDR1 is SGDLS and CDR2 is YYNGEE. The CDR3 covers 14 residues. CDR3 DNA sequence: TGTGCCAGCAGCGTATCCGGGGGGTGGAATGAGCAGTTCTTC. Protein product: CASSVSGGWNEQFF. The whole variable domain, remainder taken from reference TRBV9 and TRBJ2-1, is DSGVTQTPKHLITATGQRVTLRCSPRSGDLSVYWYQQSLDQGLQFLIQYYNGEERAKGNILERFSAQQFPDLHSELNLSSLELGDSALYFCASSVSGGWNEQFFGPGTRLTVL.

The chain is built from TRBV11-3 and TRBJ2-5; 8 bases are a match to TRBD2. The CDR3 contains 15 residues. J was trimmed by 4 bases and V by 2 bases; bases with no gene match: 6. Germline CDR1 SGHNT, CDR2 YENEEA. In nucleotides, the CDR3 is TGTGCCAGCAGCTTACGGGGGGGCTATGCAGAGACCCAGTACTTC. It codes for CASSLRGGYAETQYF.

This chain connects TRBV11-2 to TRBJ1-6; TRBD1 matches 10 bases. Trimming removed 5 bases from V and 2 bases from J; junction bases left unmatched: 6. Germline CDR1 SGHAT, CDR2 FQNNGV. The CDR3 is 17 residues long. The DNA for the CDR3 is TGTGCCAGCAGCCTCCGGGACAGGGGCGCCTATAATTCACCCCTCCACTTT. It encodes CASSLRDRGAYNSPLHF.

This clone was seen only once. CDR3 DNA: TGCGCCAGCTGGGTAGCGGGGATTTACGAGCAGTACTTC. Translation: CASWVAGIYEQYF. The chain joins TRBV10-2 to TRBJ2-7, with TRBD2 identical over 8 bases. The trim removed 8 bases at V and 4 bases at J, leaving 7 bases unmatched. Germline CDR1 is WSHSY and CDR2 is SAAADI. This CDR3 is 13 amino acids long.

V gene TRBV6-5 combines with J gene TRBJ1-2; TRBD1 agrees at 8 bases. V lost 5 bases, J lost 5 bases, and 7 bases stayed unmatched. The CDR3 runs 14 residues. Germline loops: CDR1 MNHEY, CDR2 SVGAGI. The chain's CDR3 is CASSQRTGPYGYTF. The CDR3 coding sequence is TGTGCCAGCAGTCAAAGGACAGGGCCTTATGGCTACACCTTC.

The V gene is TRBV29-1, the J gene TRBJ2-3; 7 bases fit TRBD2. V lost 2 bases to trimming and J lost 1 base; unmatched junction nucleotides: 0. The CDR3 has 13 residues. The germline gives CDR1 SQVTM, CDR2 ANQGSEA. CDR3 sequence (DNA): TGCAGCGTTGAAACTAGCGGCACAGATACGCAGTATTTT. It yields the protein CSVETSGTDTQYF.

V usage is TRBV6-5 and J usage is TRBJ2-1; D is unresolved. Germline V gene data show CDR1 as MNHEY and CDR2 as SVGAGI. Trimming removed 0 bases from V and 8 bases from J, with 11 bases in between. This CDR3 comprises 14 residues. Here the CDR3 reads CASSYSLGLYEQFF. The CDR3 coding sequence is TGTGCCAGCAGTTACTCCCTAGGGCTGTATGAGCAGTTCTTC.

The chain uses TRBV29-1 and TRBJ1-2, with 9 bases identical to TRBD1. Germline V lookup: CDR1 SQVTM, CDR2 ANQGSEA. The CDR3 runs to 13 residues. V gave up 5 bases and J gave up 6 bases; unmatched junction bases: 7. The CDR3 DNA reads as TGCAGCGTTAACGGACAGGGGTTTGATGGCTACACCTTC. Encoded protein: CSVNGQGFDGYTF.

For this clone: An end of the junction does not agree with germline; a read error may underlie this. CDR3 coding DNA: TGTGCCAGCAGTCTATCCACGGCGAACACTGAAGCTTTCTTT. It specifies CASSLSTANTEAFF. The chain is built from TRBV27 and TRBJ1-1; no firm D call. The CDR3 runs to 14 residues. CDR1 and CDR2 (germline): MNHEY, SMNVEV (reference sequence).